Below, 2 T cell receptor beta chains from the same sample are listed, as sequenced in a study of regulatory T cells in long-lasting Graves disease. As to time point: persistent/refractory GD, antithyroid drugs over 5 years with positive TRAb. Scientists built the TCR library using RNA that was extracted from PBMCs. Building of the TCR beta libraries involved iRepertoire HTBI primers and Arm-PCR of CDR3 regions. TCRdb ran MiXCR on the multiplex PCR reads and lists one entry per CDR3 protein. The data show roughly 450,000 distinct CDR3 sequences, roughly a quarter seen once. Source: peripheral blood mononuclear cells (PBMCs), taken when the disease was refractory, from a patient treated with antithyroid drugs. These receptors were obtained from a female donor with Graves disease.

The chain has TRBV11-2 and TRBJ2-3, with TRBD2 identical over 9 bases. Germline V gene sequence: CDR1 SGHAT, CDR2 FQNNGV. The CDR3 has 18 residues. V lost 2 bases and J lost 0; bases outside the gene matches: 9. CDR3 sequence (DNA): TGTGCCAGCAGCTTAAGGGGGCTAGCGGGAACTAGCACAGATACGCAGTATTTT. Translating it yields CASSLRGLAGTSTDTQYF.

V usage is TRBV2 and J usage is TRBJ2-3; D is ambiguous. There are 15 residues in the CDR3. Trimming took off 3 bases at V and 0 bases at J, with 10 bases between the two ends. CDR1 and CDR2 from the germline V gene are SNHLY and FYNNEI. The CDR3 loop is CASSDTGLSTDTQYF. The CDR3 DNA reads TGTGCCAGCAGTGATACCGGGCTGAGCACAGATACGCAGTATTTT.